This is a list of T cell receptor beta chains from one sample in a study of early T cells in non-severe SARS-CoV-2 infection. In TCRdb, the 5' RACE reads were re-called with MiXCR into one record per CDR3 protein. The profile shows tens of thousands of distinct CDR3 sequences, around 7.8% of them singletons. The sequenced sample was whole blood. These receptors were taken from an adult who was a healthcare worker with PCR-confirmed SARS-CoV-2 infection or an uninfected control (not recorded which). The CDR3 runs from the conserved cysteine through the conserved F or W. Each record gives: CDR3 DNA, CDR3 protein, clone size, J gene, V gene, D gene. The D gene is left open where the match is weak. Not every row has a clone size; where given, it reads once, few, many or a size class.

DNA: TGTGCCAGCAGCACCCGGACTAGCTCTCCCACCGGGGAGCTGTTTTTT
CDR3: CASSTRTSSPTGELFF
size: NA
J: TRBJ2-2
V: TRBV4-2
D: TRBD2

DNA: TGTGCCAGCAGCTTACTAGGACAGAGTTCTATCTCTGGAAACACCATATATTTT
CDR3: CASSLLGQSSISGNTIYF
size: few
J: TRBJ1-3
V: TRBV7-6
D: NA

DNA: TGTGCCAGCAGTCAAAGCCCCGGGCTACCCCAGCATTTT
CDR3: CASSQSPGLPQHF
size: many
J: TRBJ1-5
V: TRBV7-2
D: NA

DNA: TGTGCCAGCAGGGCAGGGACTAGCGGGGGGACCTACACAGATACGCAGTATTTT
CDR3: CASRAGTSGGTYTDTQYF
size: few
J: TRBJ2-3
V: TRBV2
D: TRBD2

DNA: TGCAGCGCCGGGGACAGGGGGCTAGGTGGCTACACCTTC
CDR3: CSAGDRGLGGYTF
size: few
J: TRBJ1-2
V: TRBV29-1
D: TRBD1

DNA: TGTGCCAGCAGCCAAGCCACCTCCGGCCGGGGGGTGGCTACTGAAGCTTTCTTT
CDR3: CASSQATSGRGVATEAFF
size: many
J: TRBJ1-1
V: TRBV4-2
D: NA

DNA: TGTGCCAGCAGGGCCGGACAGGGAAACACTGAAGCTTTCTTT
CDR3: CASRAGQGNTEAFF
size: NA
J: TRBJ1-1
V: TRBV7-9
D: TRBD1

DNA: TGCGCCAGCAGCTTACAGGGGGCGCCAGTAGAGACCCAGTACTTC
CDR3: CASSLQGAPVETQYF
size: NA
J: TRBJ2-5
V: TRBV5-1
D: TRBD1

DNA: TGTGCCAGCAGCTGGGACCCGATCAATTCACCCCTCCACTTT
CDR3: CASSWDPINSPLHF
size: many
J: TRBJ1-6
V: TRBV6-5
D: NA

DNA: TGTGCCAGCAGTCCCCCGACAGGGAACACTGAAGCTTTCTTT
CDR3: CASSPPTGNTEAFF
size: many
J: TRBJ1-1
V: TRBV4-2
D: NA

DNA: TGTGCCAGCAGCTTAGCCCAACCCCGTCGGGGCTACACCTTC
CDR3: CASSLAQPRRGYTF
size: many
J: TRBJ1-2
V: TRBV7-8
D: NA

DNA: TGTGCCAGCAGCTTAGCGGGACTCACCTACGAGCAGTACTTC
CDR3: CASSLAGLTYEQYF
size: NA
J: TRBJ2-7
V: TRBV7-9
D: NA

DNA: TGTGCCAGCAGCTTAGGTCCAGGGGTGTATAGCACAGATACGCAGTATTTT
CDR3: CASSLGPGVYSTDTQYF
size: NA
J: TRBJ2-3
V: TRBV7-6
D: NA

DNA: TGTGCCAGCTCACAGTATCAGGGGGAGAACACTGAAGCTTTCTTT
CDR3: CASSQYQGENTEAFF
size: many
J: TRBJ1-1
V: TRBV18
D: TRBD1

DNA: TGTGCCAGCAGCCAATACGAGGGGGGGCTATATACGCAGTATTTT
CDR3: CASSQYEGGLYTQYF
size: many
J: TRBJ2-3
V: TRBV3-1
D: NA